These 20 T cell receptor beta chains were all obtained from the same sample, sequenced in a study of blood T cell repertoires in COVID-19 (dated by TCRdb to about 2020). The library was produced with the immunoSEQ multiplex PCR assay. What TCRdb holds here is the immuneACCESS table cut down to in-frame rearrangements. Part of the clones is not present; checked against another copy, under half of the missing clones reflect an unresolved V gene, and the others are unexplained. This sample is represented by more than 110,000 clones; around 80% of them were singletons. The ten largest clones capture approximately 3.6% of the sample. The source material was peripheral blood. The receptor set was obtained from a man aged 60 to 75 with acute or convalescent COVID-19.

This clone was found a few times. The chain couples TRBV5-1 to TRBJ1-1, with D possibly being TRBD1 (6 bases). The CDR3 has 16 residues. Germline loops: CDR1 SGHRS, CDR2 YFSETQ. The V and J ends lost 4 bases and 2 bases respectively, with 18 bases between them. In DNA form, the CDR3 reads TGCGCCAGCAGCCTACAGGCTACGGGGGGCAACACTGAAGCTTTCTTT. Translating it yields CASSLQATGGNTEAFF. Filled out from reference TRBV5-1 and TRBJ1-1, the complete variable domain reads KAGVTQTPRYLIKTRGQQVTLSCSPISGHRSVSWYQQTPGQGLQFLFEYFSETQRNKGNFPGRFSGRQFSNSRSEMNVSTLELGDSALYLCASSLQATGGNTEAFFGQGTRLTVV.

The rearrangement links TRBV24-1 to TRBJ2-1, with 9 bases matching TRBD2. The CDR3 runs to 16 residues. Germline V gene lookup returns CDR1 KGHDR and CDR2 SFDVKD. With V trimmed by 1 base and J by 6 bases, 6 bases remained unmatched. The CDR3 protein is CATSDLGGRAVNEQFF. In DNA form, the CDR3 reads TGTGCCACCAGTGATTTAGGCGGGAGGGCGGTCAATGAGCAGTTCTTC.

The chain recombines TRBV6-2 or TRBV6-3 with TRBJ2-7; 13 bases are shared with TRBD2. The CDR3 has 20 amino acids. CDR1 is MNHEY, CDR2 SVGEGT, per germline. J lost 2 bases, V lost 7 bases, and 20 bases had no gene match. CDR3 protein: CASTPAGTSGTKRGAYEQYF. In DNA form, the CDR3 reads TGTGCCAGCACCCCTGCTGGGACTAGCGGGACCAAGCGAGGGGCCTACGAGCAGTACTTC.

The CDR3 nucleotides are TGCGCCAGCAGCCAAGACCTAAGGCAGGACTATGGCTACACCTTC. Amino acids: CASSQDLRQDYGYTF. The genes are TRBV4-3 and TRBJ1-2, with no clear D. Germline V gene sequence: CDR1 LGHNA, CDR2 YSLEER. With 0 bases removed from V and 3 bases from J, the gap between germline ends came to 11 bases. The CDR3 extends over 15 amino acids.

This clone appeared once. This CDR3 reads CASSDWAGVVPDTQYF. CDR3 nucleotides: TGTGCCAGCAGTGATTGGGCGGGTGTGGTACCGGATACGCAGTATTTT. The rearrangement links TRBV6-1 to TRBJ2-3, with a possible D match to TRBD2 (5 bases). Trimming left V 3 bases short and J 6 bases short, with 19 bases between. Germline V lookup: CDR1 MNHNS, CDR2 SASEGT. CDR3 size: 16 residues.

This clone has only one observation. The gene calls are TRBV6-5 and TRBJ1-3, with D maybe TRBD1 (5 bases). This CDR3 spans 16 amino acids. V lost 2 bases and J lost 5, with 16 bases in between. CDR1 is MNHEY and CDR2 is SVGAGI in the germline V gene. CDR3 nucleotides: TGTGCCAGCAGTTACGGGGCAGGGCTTTCCCGAAACACCATATATTTT. This translates into CASSYGAGLSRNTIYF.

The gene calls are TRBV29-1 and TRBJ2-1; the D gene is possibly TRBD1 (5 bases). Between the trimmed V and J ends, which lost 1 base and 2 bases, there was a span of 9 bases. Germline lookup yields CDR1 SQVTM and CDR2 ANQGSEA. The CDR3 totals 14 residues. This chain's CDR3 is CSVEAQAAYNEQFF. Written as DNA, the CDR3 is TGCAGCGTTGAAGCACAGGCTGCCTACAATGAGCAGTTCTTC.

This clone turned up a few times. The chain combines TRBV28 with TRBJ2-5; 7 bases match TRBD2. CDR3 length: 15 residues. Losses at the gene ends were 3 bases for V and 4 bases for J; bases not matched to a gene: 8. Germline lookup yields CDR1 MDHEN and CDR2 SYDVKM. Written as DNA, the CDR3 is TGTGCCAGCAGTTTTGCGGGAGTGGGTGCAGAGACCCAGTACTTC. Encoded protein: CASSFAGVGAETQYF.

This chain uses TRBV21-1 with TRBJ1-2. TRBV21-1 corresponds to a pseudogene. The CDR3 is 11 residues long. CDR3 region: CASSRGGGYTF. The CDR3 nucleotides are TGTGCCAGCAGCAGGGGGGGCGGCTACACCTTC.

The rearrangement uses TRBV5-1 and TRBJ2-7; 11 bases fit TRBD1. This CDR3 is 14 amino acids long. Germline-derived CDR1 and CDR2 are SGHRS and YFSETQ. Trimming cost V 4 bases and J 6 bases; bases outside gene matches: 6. The DNA for the CDR3 is TGCGCCAGCAGCCTAGGACAGGGGGCTCGCGAGCAGTACTTC. As protein: CASSLGQGAREQYF.

This clone was seen a few times. This chain joins TRBV30 and TRBJ2-1; maybe TRBD2 (5 bases). The CDR3 is 14 residues long. Between the trimmed V and J ends, which lost 4 bases and 8 bases, there was a span of 18 bases. Germline V gene data show CDR1 as GTSNPN and CDR2 as SVGIG (reference sequence). Here the CDR3 reads CAWTWGRGGYEQFF. CDR3 nucleotides: TGTGCCTGGACATGGGGTCGGGGTGGATATGAGCAGTTCTTC. Combining the CDR3 with reference TRBV30 and TRBJ2-1 gives the whole variable domain SQTIHQWPATLVQPVGSPLSLECTVEGTSNPNLYWYRQAAGRGLQLLFYSVGIGQISSEVPQNLSASRPQDRQFILSSKKLLLSDSGFYLCAWTWGRGGYEQFFGPGTRLTVL.

The chain joins TRBV7-2 to TRBJ1-3; 7 positions agree with TRBD1. The CDR3 loop spans 13 amino acids. Germline assignment: CDR1 SGHTA and CDR2 FQGNSA. The V segment lost 5 bases and the J segment 7 bases; nucleotides outside the gene matches: 5. The CDR3 reads CASSPTGANTIYF. The CDR3 DNA sequence: TGTGCCAGCAGCCCTACAGGGGCCAACACCATATATTTT.

This clone has only one observation. The V call is TRBV25-1, the J call TRBJ1-6; maybe TRBD1 (6 bases). Trimming removed 6 bases at V and 5 bases at J, with 11 bases between. This CDR3 contains 14 residues. The germline V gene encodes CDR1 MGHDK and CDR2 SYGVNS. The CDR3 protein is CASREQGHNSPLHF. The CDR3 DNA follows: TGTGCCAGCAGGGAACAGGGTCATAATTCACCCCTCCACTTT.

This chain connects TRBV5-1 to TRBJ2-5; TRBD2 matches at 7 bases. The CDR3 consists of 14 residues. V trimming: 7 bases; J trimming: 7 bases; junction bases outside the gene matches: 13. In germline, CDR1 is SGHRS, CDR2 YFSETQ. The CDR3, as DNA: TGCGCCAGCTCCACTGGGGGGGGAGAAGGGACCCAGTACTTC. This sequence encodes CASSTGGGEGTQYF.

The chain links TRBV28 to TRBJ1-6; 9 bases match TRBD1. Germline V CDR1 and CDR2: MDHEN, SYDVKM. This CDR3 has 14 amino acids. With 10 bases clipped from V and 4 bases from J, the junction kept 5 bases outside the gene matches. CDR3 in amino acids: CATGTGLYNSPLHF. Here the CDR3 DNA reads TGTGCCACCGGGACAGGGTTATATAATTCACCCCTCCACTTT.

The chain joins TRBV18 to TRBJ2-2; 8 bases line up with TRBD1. Germline V gene data show CDR1 as KGHSH and CDR2 as LQKENI. V lost 4 bases, J lost 0 bases, and 7 bases stayed unmatched. This CDR3 has 17 amino acids. The CDR3 sequence: CASSLQADRANTGELFF. Written as DNA, the CDR3 is TGTGCCAGCTCACTACAAGCGGACAGGGCGAACACCGGGGAGCTGTTTTTT.

This clone was seen a handful of times. The gene calls are TRBV7-2 and TRBJ1-5, with 9 nucleotides matching TRBD1. Germline V CDR1 and CDR2: SGHTA, FQGNSA. V lost 6 bases and J lost 11; bases outside the gene matches: 14. This CDR3 contains 15 residues. The CDR3 is CASSGQGLVPGAQHF. In DNA form, the CDR3 reads TGTGCCAGCAGTGGACAGGGGCTCGTCCCTGGGGCCCAGCATTTT. The full variable domain, completed using reference TRBV7-2 and TRBJ1-5, is GAGVSQSPSNKVTEKGKDVELRCDPISGHTALYWYRQSLGQGLEFLIYFQGNSAPDKSGLPSDRFSAERTGGSVSTLTIQRTQQEDSAVYLCASSGQGLVPGAQHFGDGTRLSIL.

In its sample, this clone was seen once. The chain employs TRBV21-1 and TRBJ2-2; TRBD2, as called in the table, went unchecked against the DNA. TRBV21-1 is flagged as a pseudogene. The CDR3 runs 15 residues. CDR3 protein: CASSKVGGDTGELFF. The CDR3 region has the DNA TGTGCCAGCAGCAAAGTTGGGGGGGACACCGGGGAGCTGTTTTTT.

This chain connects TRBV20-1 to TRBJ2-1; a possible D gene is TRBD1 (6 bases). The germline CDR1 and CDR2 sequences are DFQATT and SNEGSKA (reference sequence). There are 17 residues in the CDR3. Deletions cut 3 bases from V and 0 bases from J, with 18 bases between. CDR3 coding DNA: TGCAGTGCTAGTTTCTTGGGGGCGCGCGTCTCCTACAATGAGCAGTTCTTC. Amino acid sequence: CSASFLGARVSYNEQFF.

On this clone itself: Additional DNA sequences in this sample encode the identical CDR3. The chain joins TRBV28 to TRBJ2-6, with 8 bases that match TRBD1. CDR1 MDHEN and CDR2 SYDVKM come from the germline V gene. V trimming: 6 bases; J trimming: 2 bases; junction bases outside the gene matches: 3. This CDR3 is built from 15 residues. In DNA form, the CDR3 reads TGTGCCAGCAGCCTACAGGGGGCTGGGGCCAACGTCCTGACTTTC. Translating gives CASSLQGAGANVLTF.